This TCR beta chain was captured in a study of cytomegalovirus exposure and HLA in healthy donors. Primers for the PCR totalled 60 Vbeta and 13 Jbeta. Sequencing was performed with immunoSEQ multiplex PCR; in TCRdb, only in-frame clones are kept and a portion is missing. The sample lists around 100,000 clones, about 77% occurring once. Germline values: CDR1 SGHTA, CDR2 FQGTGA. The CDR3 consists of 13 residues. V was pared by 4 bases and J by 4 bases, with 10 bases between. A remark on this clone: What it binds is not known.

General study points: CMV serostatus stood as the only immune exposure information on hand.

Sequences were obtained from PBMCs. The clonotype was recovered from a woman aged 30 to 39 in good health and CMV-seropositive. The rearrangement uses TRBV7-3 and TRBJ1-1; possible D gene TRBD1, 5 bases. In DNA form, the CDR3 reads TGTGCCAGCAGCTCTATGGGGCTCACTGAAGCTTTCTTT. Translation gives CASSSMGLTEAFF.